The rows below give T cell receptor beta chains drawn from one sample of a study of regulatory and conventional T cells in RAG deficiency. The method was immunoSEQ multiplex PCR; TCRdb's version includes in-frame clones alone and lacks a portion of them. The profile shows around 10,000 clones, 70% to 90% of them singletons. The same specimen was also included in a second study, on regulatory T cells.

The sequenced material came from Tregs sorted from blood. Receptor source: a human donor in good health. Both conserved end residues are part of each CDR3. The D gene is left open where the match is weak. For some rows the clone size is stated as once, few or many, or as a class when expanded; others skip it.

J | size | D | V | CDR3 | DNA
TRBJ2-7 | . | TRBD2 | TRBV11-3 | CASSSLAGEGNYEQYF | TGTGCCAGCAGCTCTTTAGCGGGAGAGGGGAACTACGAGCAGTACTTC
TRBJ2-1 | . | . | TRBV2 | CASRTQGTSYNEQFF | TGTGCCAGCAGGACCCAGGGGACTTCCTACAATGAGCAGTTCTTC
TRBJ1-5 | few | . | TRBV7-9 | CASSLARQPEQPQHF | TGTGCCAGCAGCTTAGCCAGACAGCCGGAACAGCCCCAGCATTTT
TRBJ2-5 | . | . | TRBV7-2 | CASSRSRGPRGETQYF | TGTGCCAGCAGCCGTTCCCGGGGACCCCGTGGAGAGACCCAGTACTTC
TRBJ2-7 | . | TRBD1 | TRBV5-4 | CASSLGAGTGLSYEQYF | TGTGCCAGCAGCTTGGGGGCCGGGACAGGGCTTTCCTACGAGCAGTACTTC
TRBJ2-3 | . | TRBD1 | TRBV5-1 | CASSPSTGGTDTQYF | TGCGCCAGCAGCCCCTCGACAGGGGGCACAGATACGCAGTATTTT
TRBJ2-5 | . | . | TRBV11-2 | CASSLDLGGETQYF | TGTGCCAGCAGCTTAGATTTAGGGGGAGAGACCCAGTACTTC
TRBJ2-5 | . | TRBD1 | TRBV11-3 | CASSLTGTGQETQYF | TGTGCCAGCAGCCTGACCGGGACAGGGCAAGAGACCCAGTACTTC
TRBJ2-7 | . | TRBD1 | TRBV11-1 | CASSLTGGAYEQYF | TGTGCCAGCAGCTTAACAGGGGGCGCCTACGAGCAGTACTTC
TRBJ2-1 | once | . | TRBV9 | CASSRGGPRSYNEQFF | TGTGCCAGCAGCAGGGGGGGGCCCCGCTCCTACAATGAGCAGTTCTTC
TRBJ1-3 | . | . | TRBV7-9 | CASSLGSAFSGNTIYF | TGTGCCAGCAGCTTAGGGTCTGCTTTCTCTGGAAACACCATATATTTT
TRBJ2-3 | . | . | TRBV19 | CASSTRGGADTQYF | TGTGCCAGCTCCACCAGAGGGGGGGCAGATACGCAGTATTTT
TRBJ2-5 | . | . | TRBV12-1 | CASSSLGTSGTQETQYF | TGTGCCAGCAGCTCTCTAGGGACTAGCGGGACCCAAGAGACCCAGTACTTC
TRBJ2-7 | . | . | TRBV10-3 | CAIRSYGLDEQYF | TGTGCCATCAGATCCTACGGGCTGGACGAGCAGTACTTC
TRBJ2-7 | . | . | TRBV5-8 | CASNILQGGTYEQYF | TGTGCCAGCAACATCTTGCAGGGGGGGACCTACGAGCAGTACTTC
TRBJ2-7 | . | TRBD1 | TRBV6-5 | CASRPHRGRLYEQYF | TGTGCCAGCAGACCCCACAGGGGGCGCCTCTACGAGCAGTACTTC
TRBJ2-7 | . | . | TRBV6-1 | CASSEGRSYEQYF | TGTGCCAGCAGTGAAGGCAGGAGTTACGAGCAGTACTTC
TRBJ2-7 | . | TRBD2 | TRBV9 | CASSLTSGYEQYF | TGTGCCAGCAGCTTGACTAGCGGCTACGAGCAGTACTTC
TRBJ1-2 | . | . | TRBV25-1 | CASRKSEGEGYGYTF | TGTGCCAGCAGGAAGAGCGAGGGAGAGGGCTATGGCTACACCTTC
TRBJ2-4 | . | . | TRBV19 | CASSIRGSVQNIQYF | TGTGCCAGTAGTATAAGGGGATCGGTGCAAAACATTCAGTACTTC
TRBJ2-3 | . | . | TRBV7-7 | CASSLAPGGASTDTQYF | TGTGCTAGCAGCTTAGCGCCCGGGGGTGCTAGCACAGATACGCAGTATTTT
TRBJ1-6 | . | . | TRBV9 | CASSVGTAPNSPLHF | TGTGCCAGCAGCGTAGGGACGGCTCCTAATTCACCCCTCCACTTT
TRBJ1-3 | . | . | TRBV6-5 | CASSYSTFGNTIYF | TGTGCCAGCAGTTACTCTACATTTGGAAACACCATATATTTT
TRBJ1-3 | . | . | TRBV15 | CATSGDGLSGNTIYF | TGTGCCACCAGCGGGGACGGCCTCTCTGGAAACACCATATATTTT
TRBJ2-7 | . | TRBD1 | TRBV7-6 | CASSLAITRDRAYEQYF | TGTGCCAGCAGCTTAGCGATCACCCGGGACAGGGCGTACGAGCAGTACTTC
TRBJ2-6 | . | . | TRBV7-9 | CASSLVSGDNSGANVLTF | TGTGCCAGCAGCTTAGTCTCAGGGGACAACTCTGGGGCCAACGTCCTGACTTTC
TRBJ1-2 | once | TRBD1 | TRBV6-5 | CASVGTGQPYGYTF | TGTGCCAGCGTCGGGACAGGCCAACCCTATGGCTACACCTTC
TRBJ1-5 | . | . | TRBV5-1 | CASSRLGRAGQPQHF | TGCGCCAGCAGCCGCTTGGGACGGGCAGGGCAGCCCCAGCATTTT
TRBJ1-3 | . | . | TRBV11-2 | CASSSTGKWNTIYF | TGTGCCAGCAGCTCCACAGGGAAATGGAACACCATATATTTT
TRBJ1-1 | . | . | TRBV4-2 | CASSQGVGGLIMNTEAFF | TGTGCCAGCAGCCAAGGGGTTGGGGGGCTCATCATGAACACTGAAGCTTTCTTT
TRBJ2-7 | . | TRBD1 | TRBV7-6 | CASSLEDRTPYEQYF | TGTGCCAGCAGCTTAGAGGACAGGACCCCTTACGAGCAGTACTTC
TRBJ1-2 | . | . | TRBV30 | CAWDRTPEANYGYTF | TGTGCCTGGGATCGGACGCCTGAGGCTAACTATGGCTACACCTTC
TRBJ2-3 | . | . | TRBV27 | CASSILQGPPGDTQYF | TGTGCCAGCAGTATACTACAGGGCCCTCCCGGAGATACGCAGTATTTT
TRBJ2-7 | few | . | TRBV5-1 | CASSLSPASYEQYF | TGCGCCAGCAGCCTGAGCCCTGCCTCCTACGAGCAGTACTTC
TRBJ1-3 | . | TRBD1 | TRBV2 | CASSPDRVPGNTIYF | TGTGCCAGCAGCCCGGACAGGGTGCCTGGAAACACCATATATTTT
TRBJ1-6 | . | TRBD1 | TRBV28 | CASSLGGQGGNSPLHF | TGTGCCAGCAGTTTAGGGGGACAGGGGGGCAATTCACCCCTCCACTTT
TRBJ2-1 | once | . | TRBV29-1 | CSVEDRSAYNEQFF | TGCAGCGTTGAAGATCGGTCAGCCTACAATGAGCAGTTCTTC
TRBJ1-5 | . | TRBD1 | TRBV18 | CASSADRGLGQPQHF | TGTGCCAGCTCAGCGGACAGGGGGCTGGGACAGCCCCAGCATTTT
TRBJ2-7 | . | . | TRBV18 | CASSGLQADEQYF | TGTGCCAGCTCCGGACTGCAAGCAGACGAGCAGTACTTC
TRBJ2-4 | . | . | TRBV11-3 | CASSSSSGVIRPYF | TGTGCCAGCAGCTCCTCATCGGGGGTAATAAGACCGTACTTC
TRBJ2-6 | . | TRBD1 | TRBV14 | CASSPRDRSPYSGANVLTF | TGTGCCAGCAGCCCTCGGGACAGATCACCCTACTCTGGGGCCAACGTCCTGACTTTC
TRBJ2-7 | . | . | TRBV28 | CASSLGGGPKFYF | TGTGCCAGCAGTTTAGGAGGAGGGCCCAAGTTTTACTTC
TRBJ1-5 | . | . | TRBV28 | CASSTIDKNQPQHF | TGTGCCAGCAGTACGATAGACAAGAATCAGCCCCAGCATTTT
TRBJ1-6 | once | TRBD1 | TRBV19 | CATAGQGDSPLHF | TGTGCCACAGCGGGACAGGGAGATTCACCCCTCCACTTT
TRBJ1-2 | . | . | TRBV4-1 | CASSQDLARGDYGYTF | TGCGCCAGCAGCCAAGATCTGGCCCGGGGTGACTATGGCTACACCTTC
TRBJ1-1 | . | TRBD1 | TRBV19 | CASQKAQGGEAFF | TGTGCCAGTCAAAAGGCACAGGGGGGTGAAGCTTTCTTT
TRBJ2-1 | . | TRBD2 | TRBV19 | CASSPDGGGSLKQFF | TGTGCCAGTAGTCCCGACGGGGGGGGATCGTTGAAGCAGTTCTTC
TRBJ1-2 | . | . | TRBV27 | CASSPLGDNYGYTF | TGTGCCAGCAGTCCTCTGGGGGATAACTATGGCTACACCTTC
TRBJ1-6 | . | TRBD1 | TRBV27 | CASSASGTGRSPLHF | TGTGCCAGCAGCGCCTCCGGGACAGGGAGATCACCCCTCCACTTT
TRBJ1-1 | . | . | TRBV28 | CASSLFAGMQNEAFF | TGTGCCAGCAGTTTATTTGCAGGAATGCAAAACGAAGCTTTCTTT